Listed here is a single T cell receptor beta chain. These data are taken from a study of blood T cell repertoires in COVID-19. The CDR3 is 17 amino acids. The germline V gene encodes CDR1 SGHRS and CDR2 YFSETQ. J gave up 5 bases and V 0 bases, and 9 bases lay outside the gene matches. Clones were read by immunoSEQ multiplex PCR, and TCRdb kept only the in-frame ones, dropping some. The table includes 120,000 to 150,000 clones, about 88% detected once. The rearrangement links TRBV5-1 to TRBJ2-3, with TRBD1 matching 10 bases. The clonotype comes from a human donor in a cohort sampled during active COVID-19. Sequencing was performed on peripheral blood. CDR3 residues: CASSLATTGGAEDTQYF. The CDR3 DNA is TGCGCCAGCAGCTTGGCGACGACAGGGGGCGCCGAAGATACGCAGTATTTT. Full variable domain (missing parts from reference TRBV5-1 and TRBJ2-3): KAGVTQTPRYLIKTRGQQVTLSCSPISGHRSVSWYQQTPGQGLQFLFEYFSETQRNKGNFPGRFSGRQFSNSRSEMNVSTLELGDSALYLCASSLATTGGAEDTQYFGPGTRLTVL.